This T cell receptor beta chain was found in a study of T-cell memory formation after mild COVID-19. J was trimmed by 4 bases and V by 4 bases; bases with no gene match: 7. The germline CDR1 and CDR2 sequences are SGDLS and YYNGEE. The CDR3 is made up of 14 amino acids. Comments on this clonotype: Its target is unknown.

MiXCR, run by TCRdb on the 5' RACE reads, gives a single entry per CDR3 protein. The sample lists about 360,000 distinct CDR3 sequences; approximately 14% were seen once. Notes on the study in general: Within pre-infection memory, some responding clones were found, suggesting cross-reactive memory joined. While clones contracting from day 15 to 85 were balanced between CD4 and CD8, later expanders leaned CD4+.

The chain uses TRBV9 and TRBJ1-2; 7 nucleotides match TRBD1. The sequenced sample was PBMCs or a T cell subset sorted from them (not recorded which). The TCR sequence derives from a man between 18 and 29 years old who had mild COVID-19 (a few samples of this study predate the infection). Cell type and time point are not known. CDR3 nucleotides: TGTGCCAGCAGCTTCGGACAGGTCAGCTATGGCTACACCTTC. This codes for CASSFGQVSYGYTF.